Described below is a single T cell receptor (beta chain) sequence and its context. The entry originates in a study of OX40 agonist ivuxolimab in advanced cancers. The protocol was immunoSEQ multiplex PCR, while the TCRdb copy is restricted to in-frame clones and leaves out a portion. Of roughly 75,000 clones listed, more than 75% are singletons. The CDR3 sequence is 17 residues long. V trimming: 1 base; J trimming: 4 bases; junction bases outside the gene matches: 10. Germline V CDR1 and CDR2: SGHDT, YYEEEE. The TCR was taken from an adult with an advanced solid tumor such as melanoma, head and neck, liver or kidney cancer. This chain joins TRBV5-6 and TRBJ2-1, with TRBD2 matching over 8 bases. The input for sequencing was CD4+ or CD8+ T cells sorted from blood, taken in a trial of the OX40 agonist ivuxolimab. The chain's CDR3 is CASSLLVAGGSYNEQFF. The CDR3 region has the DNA TGTGCCAGCAGCTTGTTAGTCGCGGGAGGATCGTACAATGAGCAGTTCTTC.